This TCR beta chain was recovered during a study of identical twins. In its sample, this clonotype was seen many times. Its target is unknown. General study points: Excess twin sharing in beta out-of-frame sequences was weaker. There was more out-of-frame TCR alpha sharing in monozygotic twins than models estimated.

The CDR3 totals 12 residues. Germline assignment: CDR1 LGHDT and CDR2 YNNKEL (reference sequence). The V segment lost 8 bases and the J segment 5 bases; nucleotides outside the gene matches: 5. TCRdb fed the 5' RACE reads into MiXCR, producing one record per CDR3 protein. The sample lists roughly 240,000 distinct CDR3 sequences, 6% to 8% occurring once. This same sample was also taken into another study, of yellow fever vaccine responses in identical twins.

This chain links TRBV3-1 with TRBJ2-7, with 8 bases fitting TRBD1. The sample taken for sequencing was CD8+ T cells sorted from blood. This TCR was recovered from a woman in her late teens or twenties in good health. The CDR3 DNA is TGTGCCAGCGGGCAGGGGGCCCACGAGCAGTACTTC. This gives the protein CASGQGAHEQYF.